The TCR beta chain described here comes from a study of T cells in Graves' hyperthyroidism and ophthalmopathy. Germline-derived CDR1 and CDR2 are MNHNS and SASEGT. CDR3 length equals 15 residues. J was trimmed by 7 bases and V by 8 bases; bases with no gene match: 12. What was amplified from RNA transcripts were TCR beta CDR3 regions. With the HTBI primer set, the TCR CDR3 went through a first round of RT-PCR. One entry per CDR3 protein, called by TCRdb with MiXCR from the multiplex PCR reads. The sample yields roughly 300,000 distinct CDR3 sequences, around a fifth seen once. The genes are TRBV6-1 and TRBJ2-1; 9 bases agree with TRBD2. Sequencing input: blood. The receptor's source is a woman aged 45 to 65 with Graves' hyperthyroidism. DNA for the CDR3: TGTGCCAGCGGCCTGGGTGGTAGCGGGAGAAATGAGCAGTTCTTC. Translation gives CASGLGGSGRNEQFF.